One sample yielded the 24 T cell receptor beta chains listed below, sequenced in a study of shared clonotypes between healthy human individuals. Profiled with immunoSEQ multiplex PCR; TCRdb holds only in-frame clones, not every one. The repertoire holds about 2.3 million clones, with more than 80% as singletons. The sample was naive CD4+ T cells from PBMCs. The subset: CD45RA+ positively selected. Receptors originate from a young man in good health. Some clones in this sample may be carry-over from other donors' samples.

V and J are TRBV7-3 and TRBJ2-1; 8 bases fit TRBD1. Trimming at V came to 5 bases and at J to 9 bases, leaving 6 bases not matched to a gene. Germline CDR1 is SGHTA and CDR2 is FQGTGA. The CDR3 runs 13 residues. The CDR3 sequence is CASSKQGVVEQFF. Written as DNA, the CDR3 is TGTGCCAGCAGCAAACAGGGGGTGGTTGAGCAGTTCTTC.

As to this clone: This specimen includes other DNA sequences encoding the same CDR3. The rearrangement joins TRBV5-1 to TRBJ2-2; D is uncertain. CDR3 length: 13 amino acids. Germline V gene sequence: CDR1 SGHRS, CDR2 YFSETQ. V was shortened by 0 bases and J by 3 bases, with 3 bases between the two germline ends. CDR3: CASSLVYTGELFF. The CDR3 bases are TGCGCCAGCAGCTTGGTCTACACCGGGGAGCTGTTTTTT.

This clone was seen more than once but under ten times. This chain joins TRBV6-5 and TRBJ2-5; 8 bases fit TRBD2. This CDR3 comprises 14 residues. Germline V lookup: CDR1 MNHEY, CDR2 SVGAGI. Trimming took 5 bases from V and 5 from J; bases not matched to a gene: 7. CDR3 in DNA: TGTGCCAGCAGTAAAGGACTAGCCCGGGAGACCCAGTACTTC. Its translation is CASSKGLARETQYF.

V and J are TRBV9 and TRBJ2-5; unclear D gene. Trimming shortened V by 2 bases and J by 4 bases, and 9 bases separated the two germline ends. The CDR3 spans 13 residues. CDR1 is SGDLS and CDR2 is YYNGEE in the germline V gene. The CDR3 DNA reads TGTGCCAGCAGCGTCTCCCCCCGAGAGACCCAGTACTTC. Translating gives CASSVSPRETQYF.

The rearrangement uses TRBV5-1 and TRBJ1-3, with D possibly TRBD1 on 5 matching bases. The CDR3 is 18 amino acids. Per germline, CDR1 SGHRS and CDR2 YFSETQ. The V gene lost 0 bases and the J gene lost 2 bases, with 18 bases spanning the gap. The DNA for the CDR3 is TGCGCCAGCAGCTTGGGGGCAGGGAGCGGTTCTCCTGGAAACACCATATATTTT. This translates into CASSLGAGSGSPGNTIYF.

Note on this clone: Other nucleotide sequences from this sample produce the same CDR3. The chain is built from TRBV9 and TRBJ2-3, with D possibly called TRBD1 or TRBD2 (5 bases each). V was pared by 6 bases and J by 3 bases, with 14 bases between. The CDR3 sequence is 14 residues long. In germline, CDR1 is SGDLS, CDR2 YYNGEE. CDR3 nucleotide sequence: TGTGCCAGCACCCGGGGTAGGGGAACAGATACGCAGTATTTT. Translation gives CASTRGRGTDTQYF.

Here the CDR3 reads CASSPRNSGANVLTF. CDR3 DNA: TGTGCCAGCAGCCCTAGGAACTCTGGGGCCAACGTCCTGACTTTC. The rearrangement links TRBV6-5 to TRBJ2-6, with D unresolved. V lost 6 bases and J 0 bases, leaving 9 bases between the germline ends. The CDR3 is 15 amino acids. The germline V gene encodes CDR1 MNHEY and CDR2 SVGAGI.

Only one count was recorded for this clone. The CDR3 is CASLPSSGANVLTF. In nucleotides, the CDR3 is TGCGCCAGCTTGCCCAGCTCTGGGGCCAACGTCCTGACTTTC. This chain joins TRBV5-1 and TRBJ2-6; no definite D call. The V end was cut by 7 bases, the J end by 0 bases, with 8 bases between. CDR3 size: 14 residues. Looked up from germline, CDR1 is SGHRS and CDR2 is YFSETQ.

The chain carries TRBV7-8 and TRBJ1-5; 8 positions match TRBD1. Germline assignment: CDR1 SGHVS and CDR2 FQNEAQ. The CDR3 contains 15 residues. V lost 3 bases and J lost 4; bases outside the gene matches: 5. This CDR3 is CASSFDRGGNQPQHF. The CDR3 DNA reads as TGTGCCAGCAGCTTCGACAGGGGTGGTAATCAGCCCCAGCATTTT.

This rearrangement joins TRBV4-3 to TRBJ2-3, with 7 positions matching TRBD1. CDR3 length: 15 amino acids. Germline values: CDR1 LGHNA, CDR2 YSLEER. J lost 6 bases, V lost 3 bases, and 9 bases had no gene match. CDR3 nucleotide sequence: TGCGCCAGCAGCCAGAGACAGGGCCCTAGGGATACGCAGTATTTT. This sequence encodes CASSQRQGPRDTQYF.

The rearrangement joins TRBV10-1 to TRBJ2-7; TRBD2 aligns across 9 bases. The ends lost 6 bases at V and 6 bases at J; junction bases unmatched: 12. CDR1 is WNHNN, CDR2 SYGVQD, per germline (reference sequence). The CDR3 has 15 amino acids. DNA of the CDR3: TGCGCCAGCAGACATTGCGGGAGGGCCTACTGCGAGCAGTACTTC. Amino acid sequence: CASRHCGRAYCEQYF.

This chain connects TRBV18 to TRBJ1-2; D call uncertain. CDR3 size: 11 residues. With 5 bases removed from V and 7 bases from J, the gap between germline ends came to 8 bases. Germline V gene sequence: CDR1 KGHSH, CDR2 LQKENI. CDR3 amino acids: CASSGSVGYTF. For the CDR3, the DNA is TGTGCCAGCTCAGGCAGCGTTGGCTACACCTTC. Complete variable domain (other parts from reference TRBV18 and TRBJ1-2): NAGVMQNPRHLVRRRGQEARLRCSPMKGHSHVYWYRQLPEEGLKFMVYLQKENIIDESGMPKERFSAEFPKEGPSILRIQQVVRGDSAAYFCASSGSVGYTFGSGTRLTVV.

The CDR3 reads CASSSRGLSNQPQHF. DNA of the CDR3: TGTGCCAGCAGTAGCAGGGGGCTTAGCAATCAGCCCCAGCATTTT. This chain connects TRBV6-6 to TRBJ1-5; 8 positions agree with TRBD1. Unmatched junction bases numbered 3, after V lost 5 bases and J lost 0 bases. The CDR3 is 15 amino acids. The germline V gene encodes CDR1 MNHNY and CDR2 SVGAGI (reference sequence).

In this sample, this clone turned up once. The rearrangement links TRBV27 to TRBJ2-4; the D call may be TRBD1 or TRBD2 (7 bases each). The ends were cut back, 3 bases at V and 1 base at J, with 31 bases in the middle. Germline assignment: CDR1 MNHEY and CDR2 SMNVEV (reference sequence). The CDR3 contains 22 residues. CDR3 sequence: CASSFVVLGRQGGMAAKNIQYF. CDR3 bases: TGTGCCAGCAGTTTCGTTGTCCTCGGGAGACAGGGAGGGATGGCGGCCAAAAACATTCAGTACTTC.

V usage is TRBV29-1 and J usage is TRBJ2-1, with 7 bases lining up with TRBD2. V was pared by 5 bases and J by 3 bases, with 4 bases of the junction left unmatched. Germline V CDR1 and CDR2: SQVTM, ANQGSEA. The CDR3 totals 13 residues. The CDR3 is CSVHGRNYNEQFF. DNA for the CDR3: TGCAGCGTTCACGGGAGGAACTACAATGAGCAGTTCTTC.

The chain recombines TRBV12-5 with TRBJ2-3; D gene unclear. Germline values: CDR1 LGHNT, CDR2 FRNRAP. CDR3 length: 15 amino acids. Trimming pared 6 bases from V and 0 bases from J, leaving 13 bases between. Written as DNA, the CDR3 is TGTGCTAGTGGCGTCGGGTATTCCAGCACAGATACGCAGTATTTT. Protein: CASGVGYSSTDTQYF.

The chain is built from TRBV5-6 and TRBJ2-7; D is unclear. The V gene's germline CDR1 is SGHDT and CDR2 YYEEEE. The germline V and J ends were trimmed by 0 bases and 2 bases, with 9 bases remaining between them. The CDR3 extends over 14 amino acids. The CDR3 region has the DNA TGTGCCAGCAGCTTGGTCGGGTCAACCTACGAGCAGTACTTC. It yields the protein CASSLVGSTYEQYF. Filled out from reference TRBV5-6 and TRBJ2-7, the complete variable domain reads DAGVTQSPTHLIKTRGQQVTLRCSPKSGHDTVSWYQQALGQGPQFIFQYYEEEERQRGNFPDRFSGHQFPNYSSELNVNALLLGDSALYLCASSLVGSTYEQYFGPGTRLTVT.

The chain employs TRBV7-9 and TRBJ2-3; 12 nucleotides agree with TRBD2. Per the germline V gene, CDR1 is SEHNR and CDR2 is FQNEAQ (reference sequence). CDR3 size: 18 residues. The V gene end was trimmed by 5 bases and the J gene end by 1 base; junction bases not matched to a gene: 10. For the CDR3, the DNA is TGTGCCAGCAGCCCGCCCCCGGGACTAGCGGGCCGCACAGATACGCAGTATTTT. Its protein product is CASSPPPGLAGRTDTQYF.

The rearrangement uses TRBV11-2 and TRBJ2-3, with 9 bases lining up with TRBD2. V was clipped by 7 bases and J by 2 bases; unmatched bases: 7. The CDR3 totals 15 residues. The germline gives CDR1 SGHAT, CDR2 FQNNGV. The CDR3 here is CASTPSGRFTDTQYF. DNA for the CDR3: TGTGCCAGCACCCCCAGCGGGAGGTTCACAGATACGCAGTATTTT.

The chain joins TRBV30 to TRBJ1-2, with unresolved D. This CDR3 is 15 amino acids long. Trimming left V 2 bases short and J 2 bases short, with 15 bases between. From germline, CDR1 is GTSNPN and CDR2 SVGIG (reference sequence). This CDR3 reads CAWSIISARNYGYTF. Written as DNA, the CDR3 is TGTGCCTGGAGTATTATTTCTGCCAGAAACTATGGCTACACCTTC.

CDR3 loop: CASSVRALPFNEQFF. CDR3 DNA sequence: TGTGCCAGCAGCGTACGAGCCCTCCCTTTCAATGAGCAGTTCTTC. The chain links TRBV9 to TRBJ2-1; unclear D gene. The CDR3 is 15 amino acids. Germline-derived CDR1 and CDR2 are SGDLS and YYNGEE. V was shortened by 1 base and J by 6 bases, with 14 bases between the two germline ends.

The chain combines TRBV30 with TRBJ2-1; 9 nucleotides align to TRBD2. V lost 3 bases and J lost 5; bases outside the gene matches: 11. This CDR3 comprises 16 residues. Germline V gene sequence: CDR1 GTSNPN, CDR2 SVGIG (reference sequence). The CDR3 DNA reads as TGTGCCTGGAGGGGGGTCGGAGTAGCGGGAGACAATGAGCAGTTCTTC. It is translated as CAWRGVGVAGDNEQFF.

The chain employs TRBV28 and TRBJ1-5, with 7 bases identical to TRBD1. Losses at the gene ends were 5 bases for V and 3 bases for J; bases not matched to a gene: 4. The CDR3 extends over 14 amino acids. Per the germline V gene, CDR1 is MDHEN and CDR2 is SYDVKM. Here the CDR3 reads CASSTRGNNQPQHF. CDR3 coding DNA: TGTGCCAGCAGTACCAGGGGGAACAATCAGCCCCAGCATTTT. Using reference TRBV28 and TRBJ1-5 for the parts outside the CDR3, the full variable domain is DVKVTQSSRYLVKRTGEKVFLECVQDMDHENMFWYRQDPGLGLRLIYFSYDVKMKEKGDIPEGYSVSREKKERFSLILESASTNQTSMYLCASSTRGNNQPQHFGDGTRLSIL.

Only one count was recorded for this clone. The gene calls are TRBV27 and TRBJ2-2; 9 bases agree with TRBD2. The CDR3 totals 18 residues. Per germline, CDR1 MNHEY and CDR2 SMNVEV (reference sequence). V shed 5 bases, J shed 4 bases, and the junction held 14 bases outside the gene matches. The CDR3 DNA reads as TGTGCCAGCAGTCCCCCCCGGCTAGCGGGGACTATCACCGGGGAGCTGTTTTTT. Protein product: CASSPPRLAGTITGELFF.